The 6 T cell receptor beta chains presented below share a single source sample, sequenced in a study of CD8 T cells in ankylosing spondylitis (dated by TCRdb to between 2016 and 2019). General study outcomes and caveats: Blood from ankylosing spondylitis patients appeared to be characterized by a TCR beta motif made up of about 8 highly homologous amino acid variants.

These receptors lack a known antigen. The receptor library was made with 5' RACE. Sequencing was carried out with an Illumina HiSeq 2500. TCRdb cleaned the public reads at Q25 with fastp, built clones with MiXCR and kept in-frame beta chains. CDR3 protein duplicates are merged, each entry listing the most common genes and DNA. The sample has about 400,000 distinct CDR3 sequences on record, around 20% of them singletons. The ten largest account for about 16% of the sample. Sequences were obtained from blood, either unsorted or a sorted T cell fraction (not recorded which). The origin of the receptors is a male donor with ankylosing spondylitis.

CDR3 bases: TGCGCCAGCAGCCAAGAACCTGTTCGGGACAGGAGTGGCTACACCTTC. It yields the protein CASSQEPVRDRSGYTF. The gene calls are TRBV4-3 and TRBJ1-2, with 8 nucleotides matching TRBD1. Trimming took 0 bases from V and 7 from J; bases not matched to a gene: 10. The germline V gene has CDR1 LGHNA and CDR2 YSLEER. The CDR3 has 16 amino acids.

This clonotype was found once. The V call is TRBV7-2, the J call TRBJ1-5; D unclear. V was pared by 1 base and J by 2 bases, with 6 bases between. CDR3 length: 14 residues. Germline values: CDR1 SGHTA, CDR2 FQGNSA. The CDR3 is CASSLVSGNQPQHF. The CDR3 DNA sequence: TGTGCCAGCAGCTTAGTATCGGGCAATCAGCCCCAGCATTTT. Together with reference TRBV7-2 and TRBJ1-5, the CDR3 gives the full variable domain: GAGVSQSPSNKVTEKGKDVELRCDPISGHTALYWYRQSLGQGLEFLIYFQGNSAPDKSGLPSDRFSAERTGGSVSTLTIQRTQQEDSAVYLCASSLVSGNQPQHFGDGTRLSIL.

The rearrangement uses TRBV5-1 and TRBJ2-1; possible D gene TRBD2, 5 bases. This CDR3 contains 16 residues. Per the germline V gene, CDR1 is SGHRS and CDR2 is YFSETQ. V lost 3 bases and J 0 bases, leaving 13 bases between the germline ends. The CDR3: CASSSEVGVSYNEQFF. In DNA form, the CDR3 reads TGCGCCAGCAGCTCGGAAGTGGGAGTCTCCTACAATGAGCAGTTCTTC.

This clonotype came up a few times. This chain joins TRBV6-2 or TRBV6-3 and TRBJ2-7, with D tentatively TRBD2 (6 bases). Trimming left V 7 bases short and J 4 bases short, with 17 bases between. The CDR3 totals 14 residues. CDR1 is MNHEY and CDR2 is SVGEGT in the germline V gene. This CDR3 reads CASTFLASGYEQYF. Written as DNA, the CDR3 is TGTGCCAGCACCTTTCTAGCGTCTGGTTACGAGCAGTACTTC.

There are a few counts of this clonotype. V and J are TRBV4-2 and TRBJ2-3; D is undetermined. The CDR3 consists of 14 residues. Between the trimmed V and J ends, which lost 1 base and 2 bases, there was a span of 7 bases. CDR1 and CDR2 from the germline V gene are LGHNA and YNFKEQ. The CDR3 DNA follows: TGTGCCAGCAGCCAAGTCCGGAACACAGATACGCAGTATTTT. Protein sequence: CASSQVRNTDTQYF.

In its sample, this clonotype was seen a few times. This sequence joins TRBV20-1 and TRBJ2-1; TRBD1 might be the D (6 bases). Germline CDR1 reads DFQATT; CDR2 reads SNEGSKA (reference sequence). Trimming pared 0 bases from V and 7 bases from J, leaving 19 bases between. This CDR3 comprises 16 residues. CDR3 residues: CSARDGRQGIGNEQFF. The DNA for the CDR3 is TGCAGTGCTAGAGATGGGCGGCAGGGGATAGGGAATGAGCAGTTCTTC.